These 6 T cell receptor beta chains came from one sample sequenced in a study of tumor-infiltrating lymphocytes in oesophageal squamous cell carcinoma. Via MiXCR, TCRdb re-called the PCR reads, giving one row per CDR3 protein. Of approximately 7,800 distinct CDR3 sequences detected, less than 20% appear once; the ten largest clones hold about 13%. Input material: blood. The origin of the receptors is a male donor with esophageal squamous cell carcinoma.

This clonotype was observed a handful of times. A much more abundant neighbour one base away suggests this may be a read error. This chain uses TRBV5-4 with TRBJ2-1; D remains ambiguous. The end of the DNA is better explained by TRBJ2-7, so the J call may be wrong. In germline, CDR1 is SGHNT, CDR2 YYREEE (reference sequence). The CDR3 totals 16 residues. The CDR3 coding sequence is TGTGCCAGCACCAGTGTCTACAAAAGCTCCTACAATGAGCAGTACTTC. Amino acid sequence: CASTSVYKSSYNEQYF.

This clonotype was recorded many times. The chain carries TRBV7-9 and TRBJ1-2; the D is unclear. The ends were cut back, 4 bases at V and 1 base at J, with 10 bases in the middle. CDR3 length: 14 residues. CDR1 is SEHNR, CDR2 FQNEAQ, per germline (reference sequence). This CDR3 reads CASSWEVFNYGYTF. CDR3 nucleotide sequence: TGTGCCAGCAGCTGGGAGGTTTTTAACTATGGCTACACCTTC.

This clonotype has at least ten counts. This chain connects TRBV19 to TRBJ1-1; D possibly corresponds to TRBD1 (5 bases). Germline CDR1 LNHDA, CDR2 SQIVND (reference sequence). Trimming left V 0 bases short and J 3 bases short, with 11 bases between. The length of the CDR3 is 15 residues. The CDR3 DNA follows: TGTGCCAGTAGTATAGAATCGGGGGGGGACACTGAAGCTTTCTTT. It is translated as CASSIESGGDTEAFF.

This chain connects TRBV5-1 to TRBJ1-2, with 9 bases aligning to TRBD1. Germline loops: CDR1 SGHRS, CDR2 YFSETQ. The V gene end was trimmed by 2 bases and the J gene end by 4 bases; junction bases not matched to a gene: 12. This CDR3 comprises 17 residues. The CDR3 sequence is CASSFGAAGTGSYGYTF. The CDR3 DNA is TGCGCCAGCAGCTTCGGGGCCGCCGGGACAGGGAGCTATGGCTACACCTTC. The full variable domain, with the rest looked up from reference TRBV5-1 and TRBJ1-2, is KAGVTQTPRYLIKTRGQQVTLSCSPISGHRSVSWYQQTPGQGLQFLFEYFSETQRNKGNFPGRFSGRQFSNSRSEMNVSTLELGDSALYLCASSFGAAGTGSYGYTFGSGTRLTVV.

This clonotype came up a few times. A much larger clone differs by one base, so this may be a read error. The rearrangement joins TRBV6-1 to TRBJ2-4; D unresolved. The last part of the DNA fits TRBJ2-1 better; the J call may be wrong. CDR1 and CDR2 (germline): MNHNS, SASEGT. This CDR3 spans 12 amino acids. In DNA form, the CDR3 reads TGTGCCAGCATCGCTAACCCTTACGAGCAGTTCTTC. Translation: CASIANPYEQFF.

This clonotype appeared a few times. The chain couples TRBV5-1 to TRBJ2-7, with 9 bases matching TRBD2. V shed 4 bases and J 1 base; nucleotides not matched to a gene: 9. CDR1 and CDR2 from the germline V gene are SGHRS and YFSETQ. The CDR3 runs 16 residues. The CDR3 nucleotides are TGCGCCAGCAGCGGGGGGACTAGCTCCCATTCCTACGAGCAGTACTTC. Its protein is CASSGGTSSHSYEQYF.